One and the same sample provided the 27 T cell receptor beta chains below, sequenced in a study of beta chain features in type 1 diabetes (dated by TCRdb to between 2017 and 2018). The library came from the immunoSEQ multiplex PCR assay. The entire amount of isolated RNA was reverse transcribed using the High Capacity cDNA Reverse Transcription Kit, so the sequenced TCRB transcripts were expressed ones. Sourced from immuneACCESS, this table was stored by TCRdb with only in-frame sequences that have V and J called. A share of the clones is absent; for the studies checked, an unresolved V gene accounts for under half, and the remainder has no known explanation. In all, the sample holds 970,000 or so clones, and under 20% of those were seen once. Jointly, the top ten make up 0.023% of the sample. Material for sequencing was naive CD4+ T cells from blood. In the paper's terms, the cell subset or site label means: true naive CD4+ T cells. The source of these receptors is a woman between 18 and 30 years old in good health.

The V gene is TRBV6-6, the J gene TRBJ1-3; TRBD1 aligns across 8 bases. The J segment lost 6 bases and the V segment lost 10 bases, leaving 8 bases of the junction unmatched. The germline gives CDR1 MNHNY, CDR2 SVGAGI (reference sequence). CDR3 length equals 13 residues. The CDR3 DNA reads TGTGCCATCCTGGACAGGGCGGTAAACACCATATATTTT. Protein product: CAILDRAVNTIYF.

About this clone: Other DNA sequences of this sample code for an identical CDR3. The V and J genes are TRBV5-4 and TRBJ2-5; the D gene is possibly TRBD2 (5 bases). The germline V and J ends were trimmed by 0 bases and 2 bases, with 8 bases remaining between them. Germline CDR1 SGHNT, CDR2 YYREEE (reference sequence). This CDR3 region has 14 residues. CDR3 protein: CASSLVRDQETQYF. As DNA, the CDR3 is TGTGCCAGCAGCTTGGTCCGGGATCAAGAGACCCAGTACTTC.

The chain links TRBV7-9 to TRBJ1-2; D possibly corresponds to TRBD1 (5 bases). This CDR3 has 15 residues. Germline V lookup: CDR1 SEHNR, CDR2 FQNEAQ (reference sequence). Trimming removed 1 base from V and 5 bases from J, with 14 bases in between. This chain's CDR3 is CASSLGGEGRYGYTF. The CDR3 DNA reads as TGTGCCAGCAGCTTAGGAGGGGAGGGGAGATATGGCTACACCTTC.

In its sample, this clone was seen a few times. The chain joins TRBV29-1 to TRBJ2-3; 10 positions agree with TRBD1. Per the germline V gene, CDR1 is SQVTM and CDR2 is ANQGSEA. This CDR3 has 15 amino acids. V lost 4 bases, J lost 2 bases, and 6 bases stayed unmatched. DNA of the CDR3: TGCAGCGTTGGGGGGACAGGGGCGAACACAGATACGCAGTATTTT. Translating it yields CSVGGTGANTDTQYF.

The DNA of the CDR3 is TGTGCCAGCAGCCCGCACAGGTACACTGAAGCTTTCTTT. Translation: CASSPHRYTEAFF. J is TRBJ1-1 and V is TRBV7-8; maybe TRBD1 (5 bases). The CDR3 is 13 residues long. Trimming removed 5 bases at V and 3 bases at J, with 10 bases between. CDR1 and CDR2 (germline): SGHVS, FQNEAQ.

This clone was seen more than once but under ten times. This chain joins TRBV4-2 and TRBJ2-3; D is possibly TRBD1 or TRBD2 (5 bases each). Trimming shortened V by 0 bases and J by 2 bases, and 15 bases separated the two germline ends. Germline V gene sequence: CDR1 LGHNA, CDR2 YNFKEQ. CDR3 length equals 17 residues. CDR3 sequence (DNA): TGTGCCAGCAGCCAAGATCTTGGTGGGACGACCACAGATACGCAGTATTTT. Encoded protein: CASSQDLGGTTTDTQYF.

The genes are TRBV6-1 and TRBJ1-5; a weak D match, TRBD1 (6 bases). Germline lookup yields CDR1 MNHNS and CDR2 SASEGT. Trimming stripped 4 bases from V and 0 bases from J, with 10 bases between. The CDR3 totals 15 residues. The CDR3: CASSGVGASNQPQHF. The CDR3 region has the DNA TGTGCCAGCAGTGGGGTGGGGGCTAGCAATCAGCCCCAGCATTTT.

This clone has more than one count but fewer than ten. The CDR3 spells CASRSSGFYNEQFF. As DNA, the CDR3 is TGTGCCAGCAGATCTAGCGGGTTTTACAATGAGCAGTTCTTC. This rearrangement joins TRBV2 to TRBJ2-1, with TRBD2 matching 8 bases. V trimming: 6 bases; J trimming: 4 bases; junction bases outside the gene matches: 5. The V gene's germline CDR1 is SNHLY and CDR2 FYNNEI. The CDR3 has 14 amino acids.

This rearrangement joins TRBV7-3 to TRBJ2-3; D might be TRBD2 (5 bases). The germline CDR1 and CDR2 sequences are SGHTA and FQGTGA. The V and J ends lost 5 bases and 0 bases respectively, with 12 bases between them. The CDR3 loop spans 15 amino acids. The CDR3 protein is CASSASSASTDTQYF. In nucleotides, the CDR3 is TGTGCCAGCAGCGCTAGCAGCGCTAGCACAGATACGCAGTATTTT.

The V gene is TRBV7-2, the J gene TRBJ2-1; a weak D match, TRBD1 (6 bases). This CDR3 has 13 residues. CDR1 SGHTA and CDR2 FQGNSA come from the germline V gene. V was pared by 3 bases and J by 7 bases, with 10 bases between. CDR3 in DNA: TGTGCCAGCAGCTTTGGGGGCCCTAATGAGCAGTTCTTC. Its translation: CASSFGGPNEQFF.

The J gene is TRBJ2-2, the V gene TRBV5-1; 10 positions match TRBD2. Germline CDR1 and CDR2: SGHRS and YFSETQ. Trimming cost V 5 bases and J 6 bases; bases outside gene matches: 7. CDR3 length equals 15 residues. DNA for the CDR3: TGCGCCAGCAGGCTAGCGGGAGATGGGGCCGGGGAGCTGTTTTTT. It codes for CASRLAGDGAGELFF.

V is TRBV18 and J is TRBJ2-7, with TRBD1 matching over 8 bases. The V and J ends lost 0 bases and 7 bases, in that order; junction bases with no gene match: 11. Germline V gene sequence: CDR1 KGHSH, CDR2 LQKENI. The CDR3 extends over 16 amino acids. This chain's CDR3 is CASSPPGRGRGREQYF. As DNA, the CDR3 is TGTGCCAGCTCACCACCTGGCAGGGGGCGAGGAAGGGAGCAGTACTTC.

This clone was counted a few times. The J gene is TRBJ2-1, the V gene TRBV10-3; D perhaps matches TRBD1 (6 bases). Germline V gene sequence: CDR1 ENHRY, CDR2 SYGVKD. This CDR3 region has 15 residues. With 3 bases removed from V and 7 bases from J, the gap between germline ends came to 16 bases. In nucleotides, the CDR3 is TGTGCCATCAGTGAATGGCAAGGGGGTGGGAATGAGCAGTTCTTC. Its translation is CAISEWQGGGNEQFF.

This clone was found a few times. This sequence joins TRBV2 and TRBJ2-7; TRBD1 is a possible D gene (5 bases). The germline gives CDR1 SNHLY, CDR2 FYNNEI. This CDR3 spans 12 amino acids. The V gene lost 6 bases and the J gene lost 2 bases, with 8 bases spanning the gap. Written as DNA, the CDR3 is TGTGCCAGCAGGCAGGGCACCTACGAGCAGTACTTC. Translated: CASRQGTYEQYF.

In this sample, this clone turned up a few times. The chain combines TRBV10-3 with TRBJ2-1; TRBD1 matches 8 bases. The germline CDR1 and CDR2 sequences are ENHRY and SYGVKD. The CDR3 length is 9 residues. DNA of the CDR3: TGTCCTCCCCGGGACAGGAAGTTCTTC. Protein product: CPPRDRKFF.

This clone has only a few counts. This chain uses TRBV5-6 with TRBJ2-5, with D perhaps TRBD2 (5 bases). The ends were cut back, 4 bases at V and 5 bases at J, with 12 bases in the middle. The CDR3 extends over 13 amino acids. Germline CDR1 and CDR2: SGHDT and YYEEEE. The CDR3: CASSGGGGETQYF. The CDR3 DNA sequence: TGTGCCAGCAGCGGAGGAGGTGGGGAGACCCAGTACTTC.

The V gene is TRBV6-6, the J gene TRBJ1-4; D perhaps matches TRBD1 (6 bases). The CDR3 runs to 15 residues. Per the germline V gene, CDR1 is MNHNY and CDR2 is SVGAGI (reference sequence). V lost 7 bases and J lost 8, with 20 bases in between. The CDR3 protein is CASTSNGGAREKLFF. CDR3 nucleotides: TGTGCCAGCACCTCAAACGGGGGGGCGCGAGAAAAACTGTTTTTT.

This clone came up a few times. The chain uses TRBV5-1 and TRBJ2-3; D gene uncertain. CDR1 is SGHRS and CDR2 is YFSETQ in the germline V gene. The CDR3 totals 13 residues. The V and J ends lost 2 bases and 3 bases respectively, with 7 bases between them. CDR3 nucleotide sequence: TGCGCCAGCAGCTTCCGGCGAACAGATACGCAGTATTTT. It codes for CASSFRRTDTQYF.

In DNA form, the CDR3 reads TGCGCCAGCAGCCAAGACGGGACTAGCGGGAGGGGCGAGCAGTACTTC. Residues: CASSQDGTSGRGEQYF. The rearrangement joins TRBV4-1 to TRBJ2-7; 16 positions match TRBD2. Per the germline V gene, CDR1 is MGHRA and CDR2 is YSYEKL. V lost 0 bases to trimming and J lost 6 bases; unmatched junction nucleotides: 2. This CDR3 comprises 16 residues.

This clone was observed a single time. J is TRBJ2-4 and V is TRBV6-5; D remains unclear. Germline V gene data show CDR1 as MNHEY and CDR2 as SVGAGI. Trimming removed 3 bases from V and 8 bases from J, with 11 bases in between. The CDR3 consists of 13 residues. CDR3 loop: CASSYWQEDIQYF. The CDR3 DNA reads TGTGCCAGCAGTTATTGGCAAGAGGACATTCAGTACTTC.

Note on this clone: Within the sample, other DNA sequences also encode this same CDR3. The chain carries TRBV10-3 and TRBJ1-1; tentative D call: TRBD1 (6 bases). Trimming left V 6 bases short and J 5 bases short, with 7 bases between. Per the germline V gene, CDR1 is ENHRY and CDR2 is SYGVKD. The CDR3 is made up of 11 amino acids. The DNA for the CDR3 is TGTGCCATCAGCGACAGGACTGAAGCTTTCTTT. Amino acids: CAISDRTEAFF.

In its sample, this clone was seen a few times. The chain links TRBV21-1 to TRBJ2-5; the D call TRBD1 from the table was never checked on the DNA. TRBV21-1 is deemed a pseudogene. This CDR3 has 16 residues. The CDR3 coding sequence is TGTGCCAGCAGCAAAGTTCTATGGGCCAGCCAAGAGACCCAGTACTTC. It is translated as CASSKVLWASQETQYF.

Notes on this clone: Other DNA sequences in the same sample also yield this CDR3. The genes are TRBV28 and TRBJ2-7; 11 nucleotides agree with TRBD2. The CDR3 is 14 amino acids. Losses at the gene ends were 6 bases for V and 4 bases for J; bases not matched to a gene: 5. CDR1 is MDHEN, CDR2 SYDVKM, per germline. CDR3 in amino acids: CASSVLAGVYEQYF. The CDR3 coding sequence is TGTGCCAGCAGCGTACTAGCGGGAGTTTACGAGCAGTACTTC.

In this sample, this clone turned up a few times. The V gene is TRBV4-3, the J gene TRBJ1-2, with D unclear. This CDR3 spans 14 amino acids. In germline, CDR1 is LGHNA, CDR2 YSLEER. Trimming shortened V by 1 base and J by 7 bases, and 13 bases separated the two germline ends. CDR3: CASSQGATDFGYTF. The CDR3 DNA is TGCGCCAGCAGCCAAGGGGCCACAGACTTTGGCTACACCTTC.

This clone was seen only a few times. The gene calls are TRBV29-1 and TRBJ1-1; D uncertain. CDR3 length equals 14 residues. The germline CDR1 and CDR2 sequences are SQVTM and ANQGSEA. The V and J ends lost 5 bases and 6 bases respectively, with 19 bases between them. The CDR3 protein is CSVHLDRDVAEAFF. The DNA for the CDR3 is TGCAGCGTTCATCTGGATCGGGATGTGGCTGAAGCTTTCTTT. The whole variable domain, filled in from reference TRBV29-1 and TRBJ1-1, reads SAVISQKPSRDICQRGTSLTIQCQVDSQVTMMFWYRQQPGQSLTLIATANQGSEATYESGFVIDKFPISRPNLTFSTLTVSNMSPEDSSIYLCSVHLDRDVAEAFFGQGTRLTVV.

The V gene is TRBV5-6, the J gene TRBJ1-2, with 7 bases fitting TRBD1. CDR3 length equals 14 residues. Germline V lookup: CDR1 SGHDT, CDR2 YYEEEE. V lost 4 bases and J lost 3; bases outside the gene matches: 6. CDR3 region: CASSPRGGDYGYTF. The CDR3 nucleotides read TGTGCCAGCAGCCCCAGGGGGGGGGACTATGGCTACACCTTC.

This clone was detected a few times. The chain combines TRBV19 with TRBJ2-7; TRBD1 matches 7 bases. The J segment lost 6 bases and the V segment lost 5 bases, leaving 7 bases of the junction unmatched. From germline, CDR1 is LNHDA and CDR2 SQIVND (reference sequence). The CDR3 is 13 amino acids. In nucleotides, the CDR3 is TGTGCCAGTAGTTTCCCACAGGGGTCCGAGCAGTACTTC. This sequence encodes CASSFPQGSEQYF.